There are many counts of the clone carrying this T cell receptor (beta chain). These data originate in a study of tumor-infiltrating lymphocytes in oesophageal squamous cell carcinoma. CDR3 length equals 15 residues. Germline CDR1 reads MNHNS; CDR2 reads SASEGT. Losses at the gene ends were 6 bases for V and 2 bases for J; bases not matched to a gene: 10. In TCRdb, the PCR reads were re-called with MiXCR into one record per CDR3 protein. The sample contains about 12,000 distinct CDR3 sequences, roughly 54% of which appear only once. The receptor was derived from a female donor with esophageal squamous cell carcinoma. Sequencing was done on a sample of esophageal tumor tissue. The rearrangement links TRBV6-1 to TRBJ2-7; TRBD2 matches at 7 bases. This chain's CDR3 is CASSQSGTPAYEQYF. The CDR3 bases are TGTGCCAGCAGCCAAAGCGGGACGCCTGCCTACGAGCAGTACTTC.